Following are 14 T cell receptor beta chains from one sample sequenced in a study of T cell responses to AZD1222 COVID-19 vaccine. Here immunoSEQ multiplex PCR was the method, and the copy in TCRdb shows in-frame clones only, minus some. Among 110,000 or so clones, approximately 87% were seen once, and the ten largest hold roughly 12%. Sequences were derived from peripheral blood, sampled on day 0 of AZD1222 vaccination. The source is an adult in good health.

This clone was seen only once. V and J are TRBV4-1 and TRBJ1-4; no clear D gene. Trimming shortened V by 4 bases and J by 6 bases, and 12 bases separated the two germline ends. This CDR3 contains 14 residues. Germline CDR1 reads MGHRA; CDR2 reads YSYEKL. The CDR3 DNA sequence: TGCGCCAGCAGCCTACTTTGGTTGGATGAAAAACTGTTTTTT. Translated: CASSLLWLDEKLFF.

The chain employs TRBV7-6 and TRBJ2-1; 8 positions agree with TRBD2. CDR3 size: 15 residues. Trimming at V came to 1 base and at J to 5 bases, leaving 4 bases not matched to a gene. Germline CDR1 SGHVS, CDR2 FNYEAQ. CDR3 sequence: CASSLELAVNNEQFF. The CDR3 nucleotides read TGTGCCAGCAGCTTAGAACTAGCGGTAAACAATGAGCAGTTCTTC.

The gene calls are TRBV4-3 and TRBJ1-4; a weak D match, TRBD1 (5 bases). Germline loops: CDR1 LGHNA, CDR2 YSLEER. Between the trimmed V and J ends, which lost 4 bases and 8 bases, there was a span of 14 bases. This CDR3 is 14 amino acids long. CDR3 residues: CASSRGVGVEKLFF. The CDR3, as DNA: TGCGCCAGCAGCCGAGGCGTGGGGGTCGAAAAACTGTTTTTT.

CDR3 loop: CASSRGGQANEQFF. Written as DNA, the CDR3 is TGTGCCAGTAGTAGAGGAGGGCAGGCGAATGAGCAGTTCTTC. This chain joins TRBV19 and TRBJ2-1, with a tentative D call TRBD2 (6 bases). V was pared by 4 bases and J by 7 bases, with 14 bases between. Germline V gene sequence: CDR1 LNHDA, CDR2 SQIVND (reference sequence). This CDR3 region has 14 residues.

This sequence joins TRBV18 and TRBJ1-2; 7 positions match TRBD1. This CDR3 spans 15 amino acids. Germline V gene sequence: CDR1 KGHSH, CDR2 LQKENI. With V trimmed by 3 bases and J by 6 bases, 10 bases remained unmatched. The CDR3 is CASSPITGVYDGYTF. As DNA, the CDR3 is TGTGCCAGCTCACCTATCACAGGGGTCTACGATGGCTACACCTTC. Looking up the rest from reference TRBV18 and TRBJ1-2 gives the full variable domain: NAGVMQNPRHLVRRRGQEARLRCSPMKGHSHVYWYRQLPEEGLKFMVYLQKENIIDESGMPKERFSAEFPKEGPSILRIQQVVRGDSAAYFCASSPITGVYDGYTFGSGTRLTVV.

The chain employs TRBV15 and TRBJ2-7; 11 nucleotides match TRBD1. CDR1 is LNHNV, CDR2 YYDKDF, per germline (reference sequence). V was clipped by 0 bases and J by 6 bases; unmatched bases: 7. This CDR3 contains 16 residues. CDR3 protein: CATSRDWTGGFAEQYF. The CDR3 region has the DNA TGTGCCACCAGCAGAGATTGGACAGGGGGCTTCGCCGAGCAGTACTTC.

This clone appeared a few times. The V and J genes are TRBV28 and TRBJ1-1; TRBD1 matches 10 bases. Unmatched junction bases numbered 12, after V lost 7 bases and J lost 4 bases. In germline, CDR1 is MDHEN, CDR2 SYDVKM. This CDR3 spans 16 amino acids. CDR3 nucleotides: TGTGCCAGCACCTTAAGATGGGACAGGGGCATCACTGAAGCTTTCTTT. This gives the protein CASTLRWDRGITEAFF.

The V and J genes are TRBV24-1 and TRBJ2-1; perhaps TRBD2 as D (6 bases). This CDR3 spans 14 amino acids. Germline values: CDR1 KGHDR, CDR2 SFDVKD. Between the trimmed V and J ends, which lost 5 bases and 2 bases, there was a span of 9 bases. CDR3 in DNA: TGTGCCACCAGTGGGAGGGACCCCTACAATGAGCAGTTCTTC. Translation: CATSGRDPYNEQFF.

Only a few counts were recorded for this clone. V usage is TRBV19 and J usage is TRBJ1-2; D may be TRBD1 (6 bases). This CDR3 is built from 15 residues. The germline gives CDR1 LNHDA, CDR2 SQIVND (reference sequence). The V end was cut by 2 bases, the J end by 7 bases, with 17 bases between. CDR3 protein: CASSITGLRLRGYTF. CDR3 nucleotides: TGTGCCAGTAGTATAACAGGGTTGAGATTGCGTGGCTACACCTTC.

The chain carries TRBV19 and TRBJ1-1; D is perhaps TRBD1 (6 bases). The CDR3 loop spans 14 amino acids. V lost 0 bases, J lost 4 bases, and 9 bases lay in between. Germline V gene lookup returns CDR1 LNHDA and CDR2 SQIVND (reference sequence). DNA of the CDR3: TGTGCCAGTAGTATAGACACAGGGTCCACTGAAGCTTTCTTT. This codes for CASSIDTGSTEAFF.

The CDR3 DNA reads as TGTGCCAGCAGACCCTCCCGAGGGGCCCTCTATAATTCACCCCTCCACTTT. The encoded protein is CASRPSRGALYNSPLHF. V is TRBV25-1 and J is TRBJ1-6; maybe TRBD1 (5 bases). The CDR3 has 17 residues. The V end was cut by 6 bases, the J end by 3 bases, with 18 bases between. Germline values: CDR1 MGHDK, CDR2 SYGVNS.

V usage is TRBV2 and J usage is TRBJ2-2; TRBD2 aligns across 11 bases. V shed 6 bases, J shed 6 bases, and the junction held 6 bases outside the gene matches. CDR3 length: 15 amino acids. Germline V CDR1 and CDR2: SNHLY, FYNNEI. The CDR3 is CASRPLAGVAGELFF. The CDR3 DNA reads as TGTGCCAGCAGGCCACTAGCGGGAGTAGCCGGGGAGCTGTTTTTT.

This chain connects TRBV5-8 to TRBJ2-7, with TRBD1 identical over 7 bases. Germline V CDR1 and CDR2: SGHTS, YDEGEE. The CDR3 extends over 13 amino acids. V shed 2 bases, J shed 3 bases, and the junction held 2 bases outside the gene matches. The CDR3 DNA reads as TGTGCCAGCAGCTTTGACAGGGACTACGAGCAGTACTTC. This encodes CASSFDRDYEQYF.

The chain combines TRBV27 with TRBJ1-1; maybe TRBD1 (6 bases). Trimming took off 4 bases at V and 0 bases at J, with 15 bases between the two ends. The CDR3 has 16 amino acids. Germline V gives CDR1 MNHEY, CDR2 SMNVEV (reference sequence). The CDR3 bases are TGTGCCAGCAGTTCACAGGGTAGAAGGATGAACACTGAAGCTTTCTTT. Protein: CASSSQGRRMNTEAFF.